One and the same sample provided the 10 T cell receptor beta chains below, sequenced in a study of preoperative IRX-2 immunotherapy in early breast cancer. As for treatment: preoperative locoregional IRX-2 cytokine immunotherapy. Assay: immunoSEQ multiplex PCR; the TCRdb copy retains only in-frame clones and omits some. Altogether around 22,000 clones are present, about 90% being singletons, with the ten largest covering less than 35%. The input for sequencing was tumor tissue, taken after IRX-2 immunotherapy. Every receptor here comes from a human donor with breast cancer.

The chain employs TRBV14 and TRBJ2-7; D gene ambiguous. Trimming removed 8 bases at V and 3 bases at J, with 11 bases between. Germline loops: CDR1 SGHDN, CDR2 FVKESK. The CDR3 extends over 12 amino acids. The CDR3 loop reads CASVNGRYEQYV. The CDR3 DNA reads as TGTGCCAGCGTGAATGGACGCTACGAGCAGTACGTC.

The CDR3 region is CASWPGGTGSNEQFF. CDR3 nucleotides: TGTGCCAGCTGGCCTGGCGGGACAGGCTCCAATGAGCAGTTCTTC. The chain recombines TRBV6-1 with TRBJ2-1, with TRBD1 matching over 8 bases. V lost 8 bases and J lost 6; bases outside the gene matches: 12. CDR1 and CDR2 from the germline V gene are MNHNS and SASEGT. The CDR3 length is 15 residues.

This rearrangement joins TRBV10-2 to TRBJ1-1; D is unclear. With 3 bases removed from V and 3 bases from J, the gap between germline ends came to 2 bases. This CDR3 is built from 11 residues. Germline values: CDR1 WSHSY, CDR2 SAAADI. CDR3 coding DNA: TGCGCCAGCAGTGATTACACTGAAGCTTTCTTT. Residues: CASSDYTEAFF.

J is TRBJ2-2 and V is TRBV10-2; weak D call: TRBD1 (6 bases). The CDR3 extends over 13 amino acids. V was trimmed by 2 bases and J by 5 bases, leaving 6 bases between them. Germline assignment: CDR1 WSHSY and CDR2 SAAADI. The CDR3 region is CASSEQGTGELFF. In DNA, the CDR3 is TGCGCCAGCAGTGAGCAGGGGACCGGGGAGCTGTTTTTT.

The chain joins TRBV11-2 to TRBJ1-3, with 7 positions matching TRBD1. Germline V CDR1 and CDR2: SGHAT, FQNNGV. The V and J ends lost 5 bases and 2 bases, in that order; junction bases with no gene match: 3. The length of the CDR3 is 14 residues. CDR3 in DNA: TGTGCCAGCAGCCGAGGGACAGCTGGAAACACCATATATTTT. It specifies CASSRGTAGNTIYF. The full variable domain, completed using reference TRBV11-2 and TRBJ1-3, is EAGVAQSPRYKIIEKRQSVAFWCNPISGHATLYWYQQILGQGPKLLIQFQNNGVVDDSQLPKDRFSAERLKGVDSTLKIQPAKLEDSAVYLCASSRGTAGNTIYFGEGSWLTVV.

The J gene is TRBJ2-5, the V gene TRBV2; 12 bases agree with TRBD1. There are 13 residues in the CDR3. Germline V lookup: CDR1 SNHLY, CDR2 FYNNEI. Germline trimming cut 8 bases from V and 5 bases from J; bases unmatched to any gene: 3. The CDR3 DNA follows: TGTGCCAGCGGGACAGGGGGCCTGGAGACCCAGTACTTC. It is translated as CASGTGGLETQYF.

The chain links TRBV10-3 to TRBJ1-3, with no clear D. V gave up 4 bases and J gave up 4 bases, with 2 bases separating them. Germline V gene data show CDR1 as ENHRY and CDR2 as SYGVKD. The CDR3 sequence is 11 residues long. The CDR3 DNA reads TGTGCCATCAGTGGAGGAAACACCATATATTTT. Its translation is CAISGGNTIYF.

This rearrangement joins TRBV14 to TRBJ2-2, with D possibly being TRBD1 or TRBD2 (5 bases each). The V gene's germline CDR1 is SGHDN and CDR2 FVKESK. The CDR3 has 17 amino acids. V was trimmed by 1 base and J by 3 bases, leaving 15 bases between them. CDR3 amino acids: CASSQGIWGFDTGELFF. The CDR3 DNA sequence: TGTGCCAGCAGCCAAGGCATCTGGGGGTTTGACACCGGGGAGCTGTTTTTT.

The genes are TRBV6-5 and TRBJ1-1; no definite D call. Germline values: CDR1 MNHEY, CDR2 SVGAGI. V lost 0 bases and J lost 3, with 14 bases in between. The CDR3 runs to 16 residues. Written as DNA, the CDR3 is TGTGCCAGCAGTTACTCCTTCGGACGGTGGGACACTGAAGCTTTCTTT. Its translation is CASSYSFGRWDTEAFF.

The chain has TRBV6-1 and TRBJ1-2, with a possible D match to TRBD1 (6 bases). CDR3 length equals 14 residues. V was clipped by 6 bases and J by 0 bases, with 11 bases between them. In germline, CDR1 is MNHNS, CDR2 SASEGT. This chain's CDR3 is CASSQDRANYGYTF. Written as DNA, the CDR3 is TGTGCCAGCAGCCAGGACAGAGCTAACTATGGCTACACCTTC.